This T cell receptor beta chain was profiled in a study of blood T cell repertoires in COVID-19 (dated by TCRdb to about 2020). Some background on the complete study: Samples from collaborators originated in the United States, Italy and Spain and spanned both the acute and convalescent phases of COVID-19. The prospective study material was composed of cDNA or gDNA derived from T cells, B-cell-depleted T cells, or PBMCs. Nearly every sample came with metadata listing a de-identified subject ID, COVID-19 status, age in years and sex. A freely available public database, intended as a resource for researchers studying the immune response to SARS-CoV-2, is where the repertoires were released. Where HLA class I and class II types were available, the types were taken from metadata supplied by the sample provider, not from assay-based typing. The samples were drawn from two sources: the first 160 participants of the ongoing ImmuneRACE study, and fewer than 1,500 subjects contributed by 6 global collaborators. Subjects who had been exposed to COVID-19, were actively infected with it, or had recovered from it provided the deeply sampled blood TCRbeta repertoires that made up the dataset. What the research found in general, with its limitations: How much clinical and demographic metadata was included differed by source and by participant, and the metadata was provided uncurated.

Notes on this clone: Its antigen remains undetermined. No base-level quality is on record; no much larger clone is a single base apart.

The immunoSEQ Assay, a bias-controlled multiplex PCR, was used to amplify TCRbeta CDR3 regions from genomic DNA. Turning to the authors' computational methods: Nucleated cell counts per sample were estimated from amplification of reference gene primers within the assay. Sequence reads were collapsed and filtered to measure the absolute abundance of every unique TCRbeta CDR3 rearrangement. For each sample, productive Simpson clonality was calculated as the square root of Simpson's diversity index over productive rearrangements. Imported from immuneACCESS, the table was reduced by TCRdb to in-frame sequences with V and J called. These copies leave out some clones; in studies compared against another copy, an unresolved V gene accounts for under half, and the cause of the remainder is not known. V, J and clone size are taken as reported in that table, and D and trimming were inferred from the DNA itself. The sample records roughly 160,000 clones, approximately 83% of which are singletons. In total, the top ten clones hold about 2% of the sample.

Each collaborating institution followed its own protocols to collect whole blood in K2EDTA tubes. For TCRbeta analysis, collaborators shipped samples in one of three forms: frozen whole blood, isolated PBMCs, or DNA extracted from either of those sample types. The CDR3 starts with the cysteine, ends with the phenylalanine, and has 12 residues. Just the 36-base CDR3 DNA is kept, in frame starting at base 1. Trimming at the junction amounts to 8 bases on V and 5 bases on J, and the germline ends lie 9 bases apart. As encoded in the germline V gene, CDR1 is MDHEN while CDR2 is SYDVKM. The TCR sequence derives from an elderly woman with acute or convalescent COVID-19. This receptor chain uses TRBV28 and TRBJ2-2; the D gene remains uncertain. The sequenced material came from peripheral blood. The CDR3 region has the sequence CASGPGTGELFF. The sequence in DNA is TGTGCCAGCGGCCCTGGTACCGGGGAGCTGTTTTTT.